These 9 T cell receptor beta chains came from one sample sequenced in a study of T cells in Graves' hyperthyroidism and ophthalmopathy. What was amplified from RNA transcripts were TCR beta CDR3 regions. The HTBI primer set was used in a first-round RT-PCR of the TCR CDR3. Using its own MiXCR run on the multiplex PCR reads, TCRdb lists one record per CDR3 protein. This table holds approximately 150,000 distinct CDR3 sequences, about 9.4% found once. What was sequenced was blood. These receptors originate from a woman under 30 with Graves' hyperthyroidism that later progressed to Graves' ophthalmopathy.

Note on this clonotype: The junction departs from germline at one end; a sequencing error may be responsible. V usage is TRBV7-9 and J usage is TRBJ2-7; no clear D. CDR1 is SEHNR, CDR2 FQNEAQ, per germline (reference sequence). This CDR3 has 12 amino acids. The CDR3 protein is CASCLTSYEQYF. The DNA of the CDR3 is TGTGCCAGCTGCTTAACGTCCTACGAGCAGTACTTC. The variable domain in full, with the rest retrieved from reference TRBV7-9 and TRBJ2-7, is DTGVSQNPRHKITKRGQNVTFRCDPISEHNRLYWYRQTLGQGPEFLTYFQNEAQLEKSRLLSDRFSAERPKGSFSTLEIQRTEQGDSAMYLCASCLTSYEQYFGPGTRLTVT.

This clonotype was seen ten or more times. The rearrangement joins TRBV6-1 to TRBJ2-7; 11 nucleotides align to TRBD2. Germline CDR1 and CDR2: MNHNS and SASEGT. This CDR3 is built from 15 residues. J was trimmed by 5 bases and V by 6 bases; bases with no gene match: 9. The CDR3 is CASSLSGGAGNEQYF. The CDR3 DNA reads as TGTGCCAGCAGCCTTAGCGGGGGGGCTGGCAACGAGCAGTACTTC.

Of note for this clonotype: Given a much more abundant clone one base away, this may be a read error. The chain carries TRBV30 and TRBJ1-4; D is undetermined. In germline, CDR1 is GTSNPN, CDR2 SVGIG (reference sequence). V was trimmed by 1 base and J by 14 bases, leaving 11 bases between them. There are 11 residues in the CDR3. In DNA, the CDR3 is TGTGCCTGGAGTGCAGAGTCTAACCTGTTTTTT. It specifies CAWSAESNLFF. The full variable domain, with the rest looked up from reference TRBV30 and TRBJ1-4, is SQTIHQWPATLVQPVGSPLSLECTVEGTSNPNLYWYRQAAGRGLQLLFYSVGIGQISSEVPQNLSASRPQDRQFILSSKKLLLSDSGFYLCAWSAESNLFFGSGTQLSVL.

Note on this clonotype: This could be a read error, since a much larger clone is one nucleotide away. V usage is TRBV7-9 and J usage is TRBJ2-1, with D perhaps matching TRBD1 (5 bases). Germline V lookup: CDR1 SEHNR, CDR2 FQNEAQ (reference sequence). Between the trimmed V and J ends, which lost 4 bases and 6 bases, there was a span of 22 bases. The CDR3 length is 17 residues. The CDR3 spells CASSSTSKGISLNEQFF. DNA of the CDR3: TGTGCCAGCAGCTCCACCAGCAAGGGGATCAGCCTCAATGAGCAGTTCTTC.

This clonotype was detected many times. The chain uses TRBV7-2 and TRBJ2-1; D is perhaps TRBD2 (6 bases). The CDR3 loop spans 13 amino acids. Germline V CDR1 and CDR2: SGHTA, FQGNSA. The germline V and J ends were trimmed by 5 bases and 6 bases, with 11 bases remaining between them. The CDR3 region is CASSARDFNEQFF. The CDR3 nucleotides are TGTGCCAGCAGCGCCCGGGACTTCAATGAGCAGTTCTTC.

This clonotype was detected many times. This chain links TRBV20-1 with TRBJ2-7; 10 bases match TRBD2. The V segment lost 1 base and the J segment 7 bases; nucleotides outside the gene matches: 7. CDR1 DFQATT and CDR2 SNEGSKA come from the germline V gene (reference sequence). The CDR3 consists of 14 residues. As DNA, the CDR3 is TGCAGTGCTAGAGGGGTAGCGGGGGGCTGGGAGCAGTACTTC. Translation gives CSARGVAGGWEQYF.

This clonotype came up many times. The V and J genes are TRBV7-8 and TRBJ2-1; D could derive from TRBD1 or TRBD2 (6 bases each). The V gene's germline CDR1 is SGHVS and CDR2 FQNEAQ. The CDR3 consists of 17 residues. The V end lost 5 bases, the J end lost 0 bases, and 17 bases lay between the germline ends. In nucleotides, the CDR3 is TGTGCCAGCAGCCCAGGGGTTAGCGGAGCCTCCTACAATGAGCAGTTCTTC. Translating it yields CASSPGVSGASYNEQFF.

This clonotype showed up many times. The chain joins TRBV15 to TRBJ2-5; 10 bases are shared with TRBD1. The germline CDR1 and CDR2 sequences are LNHNV and YYDKDF (reference sequence). The CDR3 runs to 15 residues. Unmatched junction bases numbered 6, after V lost 5 bases and J lost 3 bases. As DNA, the CDR3 is TGTGCCACCAGCGCCCCCGGGACAGGGGAAGAGACCCAGTACTTC. Its translation is CATSAPGTGEETQYF.

In its sample, this clonotype was seen many times. The chain combines TRBV6-1 with TRBJ2-7, with D tentatively TRBD1 (5 bases). Germline CDR1 and CDR2: MNHNS and SASEGT. V was shortened by 5 bases and J by 6 bases, with 14 bases between the two germline ends. The CDR3 has 13 residues. The CDR3 sequence: CASSYTQAAEQYF. CDR3 nucleotide sequence: TGTGCCAGCAGTTATACACAGGCGGCCGAGCAGTACTTC.